This TCR beta chain was obtained from a study of blood T cell repertoires in COVID-19. Study at large: Italy, Spain and the United States were the sources of the convalescent and acute COVID-19 samples. Sample material is recorded as cDNA or gDNA derived from T cells, B-cell-depleted T cells, or PBMCs.

Trimming pared 5 bases from V and 7 bases from J, leaving 18 bases between. The CDR3 consists of 15 residues. Germline V CDR1 and CDR2: SGHNT, YENEEA. Patients from Seattle were sampled longitudinally, starting during active infection. Original analysis: Reference gene primer amplification in the assay estimated nucleated cell counts. Measured with immunoSEQ multiplex PCR; TCRdb has only the in-frame clones, and not every one. The V and J calls and clone size come from that table; D and trimming were worked out from the DNA. The sample holds about 170,000 clones; 82% are singletons and the top ten take 7%.

The chain carries TRBV11-3 and TRBJ2-1; D might be TRBD2 (7 bases). The sequencing sample was made of peripheral blood. The clonotype comes from a woman aged 40 to 55 with COVID-19, enrolled during active disease. Written as DNA, the CDR3 is TGTGCCAGCAGCAAAGATGGGGGGGCGAGGAATGAGCAGTTCTTC. It is translated as CASSKDGGARNEQFF.